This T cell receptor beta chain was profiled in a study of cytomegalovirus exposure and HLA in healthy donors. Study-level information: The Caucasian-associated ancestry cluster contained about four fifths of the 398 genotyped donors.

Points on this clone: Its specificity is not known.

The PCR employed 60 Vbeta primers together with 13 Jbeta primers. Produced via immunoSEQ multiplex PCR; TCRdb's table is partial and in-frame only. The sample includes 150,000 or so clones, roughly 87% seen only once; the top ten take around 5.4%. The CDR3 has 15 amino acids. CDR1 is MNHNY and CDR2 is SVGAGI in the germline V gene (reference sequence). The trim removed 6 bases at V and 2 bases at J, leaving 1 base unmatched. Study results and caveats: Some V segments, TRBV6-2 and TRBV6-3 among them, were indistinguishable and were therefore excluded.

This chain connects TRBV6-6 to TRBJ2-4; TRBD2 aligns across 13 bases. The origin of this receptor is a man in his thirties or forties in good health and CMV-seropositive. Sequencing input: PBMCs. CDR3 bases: TGTGCCAGCAGGGGACTAGCGGGGACCAAAAACATTCAGTACTTC. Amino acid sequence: CASRGLAGTKNIQYF.